Presented here are 12 T cell receptor beta chains from one specimen sequenced in a study of OX40 agonist ivuxolimab in advanced cancers. Libraries were prepared by immunoSEQ multiplex PCR; TCRdb keeps only in-frame clonotypes and omits some of them. The sample shows about 89,000 clones, 86% of them seen only once. This specimen consisted of CD4+ or CD8+ T cells sorted from blood, obtained in a trial of the OX40 agonist ivuxolimab. These receptors all stem from an adult with an advanced solid tumor such as melanoma, head and neck, liver or kidney cancer.

This clone was detected once. V and J are TRBV5-1 and TRBJ2-5; D uncertain. The assigned J gene may be wrong: the sequence end matches TRBJ2-7 better. This CDR3 is 12 amino acids long. Germline V gene data show CDR1 as SGHRS and CDR2 as YFSETQ. The CDR3 DNA sequence: TGCGCCAGCAGCTTGGCCGGCTCCGAGCAGTACTTC. Translation: CASSLAGSEQYF.

This clone was picked up a small number of times. The chain employs TRBV4-1 and TRBJ1-4, with D unclear. This CDR3 comprises 12 residues. CDR1 and CDR2 (germline): MGHRA, YSYEKL. V gave up 0 bases and J gave up 12 bases, with 8 bases separating them. CDR3 in amino acids: CASSQDLEELFF. The CDR3 DNA is TGCGCCAGCAGCCAAGATTTGGAGGAACTGTTTTTT.

This chain connects TRBV7-9 to TRBJ1-2; D is unresolved. Trimming took 0 bases from V and 6 from J, leaving 11 bases between them. The germline CDR1 and CDR2 sequences are SEHNR and FQNEAQ (reference sequence). The CDR3 consists of 14 residues. CDR3 sequence reads: CASSLAAGKDGYTF. The CDR3, as DNA: TGTGCCAGCAGCTTAGCCGCGGGGAAGGATGGCTACACCTTC. Full variable domain (rest looked up from reference TRBV7-9 and TRBJ1-2): DTGVSQNPRHKITKRGQNVTFRCDPISEHNRLYWYRQTLGQGPEFLTYFQNEAQLEKSRLLSDRFSAERPKGSFSTLEIQRTEQGDSAMYLCASSLAAGKDGYTFGSGTRLTVV.

CDR3 residues: CASSPTGGSRTDTQYF. As DNA, the CDR3 is TGTGCCAGCTCACCGACAGGGGGCAGTCGAACAGATACGCAGTATTTT. The rearrangement joins TRBV18 to TRBJ2-3; 10 nucleotides agree with TRBD1. V shed 3 bases and J 3 bases; nucleotides not matched to a gene: 6. The CDR3 has 16 residues. Germline loops: CDR1 KGHSH, CDR2 LQKENI.

The rearrangement joins TRBV6-5 to TRBJ1-1; D ambiguous. The CDR3 has 15 residues. The germline V and J ends were trimmed by 5 bases and 0 bases, with 13 bases remaining between them. Germline V gene data show CDR1 as MNHEY and CDR2 as SVGAGI. The CDR3 coding sequence is TGTGCCAGCAGTAAATCGGCCGCCATGAACACTGAAGCTTTCTTT. Its protein product is CASSKSAAMNTEAFF.

The rearrangement links TRBV7-2 to TRBJ1-5; D gene unclear. V was shortened by 1 base and J by 7 bases, with 14 bases between the two germline ends. The CDR3 is 15 amino acids. Germline CDR1 is SGHTA and CDR2 is FQGNSA. CDR3 residues: CASSLGFGSSQPQHF. The CDR3 DNA reads as TGTGCCAGCAGCTTAGGATTCGGGTCAAGCCAGCCCCAGCATTTT.

This clone was found a few times. The CDR3 DNA reads as TGTGCCTGGAGAGGACAGGGAGGTCAGCCCCAGCATTTT. Protein sequence: CAWRGQGGQPQHF. V gene TRBV30 combines with J gene TRBJ1-5; 8 bases are a match to TRBD1. The CDR3 consists of 13 residues. In germline, CDR1 is GTSNPN, CDR2 SVGIG (reference sequence). J lost 6 bases, V lost 3 bases, and 4 bases had no gene match.

V and J are TRBV5-1 and TRBJ2-7; TRBD1 matches 7 bases. Germline loops: CDR1 SGHRS, CDR2 YFSETQ. The CDR3 extends over 16 amino acids. V was pared by 5 bases and J by 0 bases, with 11 bases of the junction left unmatched. As DNA, the CDR3 is TGCGCCAGCAGTAATGGGGAAAGGGGGCTCTCCTACGAGCAGTACTTC. Translating it yields CASSNGERGLSYEQYF.

The chain combines TRBV19 with TRBJ2-2; D gene ambiguous. V was pared by 3 bases and J by 4 bases, with 9 bases between. The CDR3 totals 14 residues. Germline values: CDR1 LNHDA, CDR2 SQIVND (reference sequence). DNA for the CDR3: TGTGCCAGTAGTATCCTCCTTGCCACCGGGGAGCTGTTTTTT. Protein product: CASSILLATGELFF.

The gene calls are TRBV5-1 and TRBJ2-5; no clear D gene. This CDR3 region has 14 residues. Germline lookup yields CDR1 SGHRS and CDR2 YFSETQ. V was shortened by 4 bases and J by 1 base, with 11 bases between the two germline ends. DNA of the CDR3: TGCGCCAGCAGCCGTTACTCCACCCAAGAGACCCAGTACTTC. This translates into CASSRYSTQETQYF.

V and J are TRBV5-4 and TRBJ2-7; perhaps D is TRBD1 or TRBD2 (5 bases each). Germline CDR1 and CDR2: SGHNT and YYREEE (reference sequence). This CDR3 is built from 15 residues. Between the trimmed V and J ends, which lost 4 bases and 4 bases, there was a span of 18 bases. This CDR3 reads CASSPGTVGSYEQYF. CDR3 sequence (DNA): TGTGCCAGCAGCCCCGGGACCGTCGGGTCTTACGAGCAGTACTTC.

V is TRBV30 and J is TRBJ1-5; D remains unclear. V lost 3 bases and J lost 4, with 10 bases in between. The CDR3 sequence is 13 residues long. Germline CDR1 is GTSNPN and CDR2 is SVGIG (reference sequence). CDR3 region: CAWSLSHNQPQHF. Written as DNA, the CDR3 is TGTGCCTGGAGCTTGTCGCATAATCAGCCCCAGCATTTT. Full variable domain (rest looked up from reference TRBV30 and TRBJ1-5): SQTIHQWPATLVQPVGSPLSLECTVEGTSNPNLYWYRQAAGRGLQLLFYSVGIGQISSEVPQNLSASRPQDRQFILSSKKLLLSDSGFYLCAWSLSHNQPQHFGDGTRLSIL.